This T cell receptor beta chain is from a study of blood T cell repertoires in COVID-19. At the level of the study: The samples span acute and convalescent COVID-19 from the United States, Italy and Spain. The cDNA or gDNA used as material had been derived from T cells, B-cell-depleted T cells, or PBMCs.

Per the original methods: For nucleated cells, counts were estimated from reference gene primer amplification. The table came from immunoSEQ multiplex PCR; TCRdb's copy has only in-frame clones and leaves some out. Clone size and V and J calls were adopted from that table, with D and trimming inferred from the DNA. In the table there are some 190,000 clones, about 85% of which are singletons. The V gene's germline CDR1 is SGDLS and CDR2 YYNGEE. V lost 3 bases to trimming and J lost 2 bases, with 12 bases between them. The CDR3 length is 16 residues. The receptor comes from a human donor in a cohort sampled during active COVID-19. Source material: peripheral blood. The chain uses TRBV9 and TRBJ2-6; D perhaps matches TRBD2 (5 bases). Here the CDR3 reads CASSGFGGPGANVLTF. CDR3 sequence (DNA): TGTGCCAGCAGCGGGTTCGGCGGGCCTGGGGCCAACGTCCTGACTTTC. Looking up the rest from reference TRBV9 and TRBJ2-6 gives the full variable domain: DSGVTQTPKHLITATGQRVTLRCSPRSGDLSVYWYQQSLDQGLQFLIQYYNGEERAKGNILERFSAQQFPDLHSELNLSSLELGDSALYFCASSGFGGPGANVLTFGAGSRLTVL.